The T cell receptor beta chain under discussion was sequenced for a study of blood T cell repertoires in COVID-19. Germline-derived CDR1 and CDR2 are MDHEN and SYDVKM. J gave up 4 bases and V 5 bases, and 13 bases lay outside the gene matches. This CDR3 has 16 residues. The table came from immunoSEQ multiplex PCR; TCRdb's copy has only in-frame clones and leaves some out. The profile shows roughly 290,000 clones, around nine tenths of them singletons. The origin of this receptor is a man in his thirties or forties with acute or convalescent COVID-19. The sequencing sample was made of peripheral blood. The chain recombines TRBV28 with TRBJ2-5, with TRBD2 matching 7 bases. This CDR3 is CASSPLVGGRGETQYF. For the CDR3, the DNA is TGTGCCAGCAGTCCGCTGGTGGGGGGGAGGGGAGAGACCCAGTACTTC.